The 27 T cell receptor beta chains reported below all come from one sample, sequenced in a study of patients and donors after allogeneic stem cell transplantation. TCRdb reanalysed the RT-PCR reads using MiXCR and keeps one entry per CDR3 protein. The sample contains around 70,000 distinct CDR3 sequences, approximately 25% of which appear only once. The sample consisted of blood, either unsorted or a sorted T cell fraction (not recorded which). The receptors originated from a human donor who was either an allogeneic HSCT recipient or a stem cell or donor lymphocyte infusion donor (not recorded which). It is not recorded whose cells these are; they may come from a transplant donor.

The CDR3 is CASSSPGLVGDTQYF. The CDR3 DNA reads TGTGCCAGCAGTTCGCCGGGACTAGTGGGAGATACGCAGTATTTT. This chain uses TRBV6-5 with TRBJ2-3; 8 bases are a match to TRBD2. The CDR3 is 15 residues long. With V trimmed by 4 bases and J by 5 bases, 8 bases remained unmatched. Germline-derived CDR1 and CDR2 are MNHEY and SVGAGI.

This clonotype was recorded many times. The chain uses TRBV12-3 or TRBV12-4 and TRBJ1-5, with D maybe TRBD1 (6 bases). The CDR3 runs to 15 residues. Trimming removed 3 bases from V and 4 bases from J, with 13 bases in between. Here the CDR3 reads CASSLGLGGNQPQHF. Here the CDR3 DNA reads TGTGCCAGCAGTTTGGGATTAGGGGGTAATCAGCCCCAGCATTTT.

Here the CDR3 reads CASSSRLQETQYF. The CDR3 DNA is TGTGCCAGCAGCTCCCGACTCCAAGAGACCCAGTACTTC. J is TRBJ2-5 and V is TRBV5-6, with D unclear. This CDR3 is 13 amino acids long. Germline CDR1 and CDR2: SGHDT and YYEEEE. The V end was cut by 3 bases, the J end by 1 base, with 7 bases between.

The rearrangement joins TRBV12-3 or TRBV12-4 to TRBJ1-1; perhaps TRBD1 as D (6 bases). V was shortened by 6 bases and J by 3 bases, with 17 bases between the two germline ends. CDR3 size: 15 residues. CDR3 in amino acids: CASSQPTGYDTEAFF. The CDR3 DNA sequence: TGTGCCAGCAGCCAGCCTACAGGGTACGACACTGAAGCTTTCTTT.

The V call is TRBV7-3, the J call TRBJ2-7; 7 nucleotides align to TRBD2. In germline, CDR1 is SGHTA, CDR2 FQGTGA. The CDR3 is made up of 14 amino acids. The J segment lost 2 bases and the V segment lost 2 bases, leaving 3 bases of the junction unmatched. The CDR3 coding sequence is TGTGCCAGCAGCTTAGGCGGGGGAGCCTACGAGCAGTACTTC. As protein: CASSLGGGAYEQYF.

The chain uses TRBV27 and TRBJ1-1; 7 positions agree with TRBD1. With V trimmed by 8 bases and J by 5 bases, 2 bases remained unmatched. CDR3 length equals 11 residues. Looked up from germline, CDR1 is MNHEY and CDR2 is SMNVEV (reference sequence). The CDR3: CASSGGTEAFF. The CDR3 region has the DNA TGTGCCAGCTCAGGGGGGACTGAAGCTTTCTTT.

The chain couples TRBV12-3 or TRBV12-4 to TRBJ1-5; D unresolved. V lost 5 bases and J 7 bases, leaving 15 bases between the germline ends. The CDR3 covers 14 residues. The CDR3 loop is CASSLSPVRQPQHF. The CDR3 DNA follows: TGTGCCAGCAGTCTGTCCCCAGTCAGGCAGCCCCAGCATTTT.

This clonotype has only a few counts. The CDR3 here is CASSLLWEPLHF. The CDR3 DNA reads as TGTGCCAGCAGCTTGCTTTGGGAACCCCTCCACTTT. The V and J genes are TRBV5-5 and TRBJ1-6; D is ambiguous. The CDR3 covers 12 residues. The germline CDR1 and CDR2 sequences are SGHKS and YYEKEE (reference sequence). Trimming stripped 1 base from V and 12 bases from J, with 8 bases between.

The chain combines TRBV12-5 with TRBJ1-6; TRBD1 is a possible D gene (5 bases). V was clipped by 5 bases and J by 2 bases, with 10 bases between them. This CDR3 has 15 residues. Per the germline V gene, CDR1 is LGHNT and CDR2 is FRNRAP. The CDR3 protein is CASGLQEPYNSPLHF. CDR3 nucleotide sequence: TGTGCTAGTGGTCTACAGGAACCCTATAATTCACCCCTCCACTTT.

This clonotype was seen a handful of times. The chain employs TRBV18 and TRBJ1-5; the D is unclear. CDR1 and CDR2 from the germline V gene are KGHSH and LQKENI. The CDR3 totals 14 residues. Trimming pared 3 bases from V and 7 bases from J, leaving 13 bases between. The CDR3 loop reads CASSPPQSGQPQHF. The CDR3 DNA reads as TGTGCCAGCTCACCCCCACAGAGCGGGCAGCCCCAGCATTTT.

The V gene is TRBV27, the J gene TRBJ2-1; D remains unclear. Trimming took 4 bases from V and 1 from J, leaving 11 bases between them. There are 15 residues in the CDR3. In germline, CDR1 is MNHEY, CDR2 SMNVEV (reference sequence). This CDR3 reads CASSSGVLSYNEQFF. The DNA of the CDR3 is TGTGCCAGCAGTTCTGGAGTCCTTTCCTACAATGAGCAGTTCTTC.

This chain joins TRBV5-1 and TRBJ1-1; D perhaps matches TRBD1 (5 bases). The CDR3 consists of 13 residues. Germline CDR1 SGHRS, CDR2 YFSETQ. Trimming pared 5 bases from V and 5 bases from J, leaving 13 bases between. DNA of the CDR3: TGCGCCAGCAGTGGGAGGGGATGGACTGAAGCTTTCTTT. Amino acids: CASSGRGWTEAFF.

V usage is TRBV12-3 or TRBV12-4 and J usage is TRBJ2-3; possibly TRBD2 for D (6 bases). V lost 2 bases, J lost 3 bases, and 15 bases lay in between. The CDR3 covers 16 residues. This CDR3 is CASSLNPGVRTDTQYF. CDR3 nucleotide sequence: TGTGCCAGCAGTTTAAATCCGGGAGTGAGGACAGATACGCAGTATTTT.

This rearrangement joins TRBV7-9 to TRBJ1-1, with no clear D. The length of the CDR3 is 12 residues. The V gene's germline CDR1 is SEHNR and CDR2 FQNEAQ (reference sequence). Trimming left V 5 bases short and J 6 bases short, with 10 bases between. The CDR3 spells CASSQERAEAFF. The DNA for the CDR3 is TGTGCCAGCAGCCAAGAAAGGGCTGAAGCTTTCTTT.

The J gene is TRBJ1-1, the V gene TRBV20-1, with D uncertain. The germline V gene has CDR1 DFQATT and CDR2 SNEGSKA (reference sequence). This CDR3 has 12 residues. Deletions cut 2 bases from V and 1 base from J, with 5 bases between. DNA of the CDR3: TGCAGTGCTAGACGGGAGAACACTGAAGCTTTCTTT. Translated: CSARRENTEAFF.

The chain combines TRBV24-1 with TRBJ2-1; 10 bases are a match to TRBD2. Unmatched junction bases numbered 5, after V lost 4 bases and J lost 6 bases. CDR1 KGHDR and CDR2 SFDVKD come from the germline V gene. The CDR3 loop spans 15 amino acids. The CDR3 region is CATSDTGLATNEQFF. The CDR3 bases are TGTGCCACCAGTGACACGGGACTAGCGACCAATGAGCAGTTCTTC.

This clonotype showed up many times. This chain connects TRBV27 to TRBJ1-4, with D uncertain. The CDR3 spans 13 residues. The V gene lost 6 bases and the J gene lost 0 bases, with 5 bases spanning the gap. CDR1 is MNHEY and CDR2 is SMNVEV in the germline V gene (reference sequence). The CDR3 here is CASRHATNEKLFF. The CDR3 bases are TGTGCCAGCAGACACGCAACTAATGAAAAACTGTTTTTT.

The rearrangement links TRBV14 to TRBJ1-4, with 10 bases matching TRBD1. J was trimmed by 5 bases and V by 4 bases; bases with no gene match: 7. The CDR3 extends over 16 amino acids. CDR1 is SGHDN, CDR2 FVKESK, per germline. The CDR3 DNA sequence: TGTGCCAGCAGCCCTTATCCGGACAGGGGGAATGAAAAACTGTTTTTT. Its translation: CASSPYPDRGNEKLFF.

This clonotype was counted many times. This chain connects TRBV20-1 to TRBJ2-7; 11 bases align to TRBD2. CDR1 is DFQATT and CDR2 is SNEGSKA in the germline V gene (reference sequence). This CDR3 contains 15 residues. After removal of 3 bases from V and 3 bases from J, the junction contained 7 bases not matched to a gene. In DNA, the CDR3 is TGCAGTGCTAGCGAAATCGGGACTAGCGGCTACGAGCAGTACTTC. Amino acids: CSASEIGTSGYEQYF.

The V call is TRBV5-1, the J call TRBJ1-2; weak D call: TRBD1 (5 bases). The CDR3 extends over 16 amino acids. V was pared by 0 bases and J by 0 bases, with 12 bases between. CDR1 is SGHRS and CDR2 is YFSETQ in the germline V gene. CDR3 coding DNA: TGCGCCAGCAGCTTGGTTAGGGGCGAGACTAACTATGGCTACACCTTC. Translating it yields CASSLVRGETNYGYTF.

The chain has TRBV5-1 and TRBJ2-7; D may be TRBD2 (5 bases). CDR1 SGHRS and CDR2 YFSETQ come from the germline V gene. This CDR3 has 16 residues. The V end was cut by 0 bases, the J end by 4 bases, with 17 bases between. CDR3 nucleotide sequence: TGCGCCAGCAGCTTGGGCCCCACTAGTGTTGGGTACGAGCAGTACTTC. Translation: CASSLGPTSVGYEQYF.

This clonotype was found a few times. CDR3 in amino acids: CASSYSGARETQYF. The CDR3 DNA reads as TGTGCCAGCAGTTACTCAGGGGCCAGAGAGACCCAGTACTTC. The gene calls are TRBV6-6 and TRBJ2-5; D is possibly TRBD1 (5 bases). CDR3 length: 14 amino acids. V dropped 0 bases and J dropped 4 bases, with 9 bases sitting between them. From germline, CDR1 is MNHNY and CDR2 SVGAGI (reference sequence).

The chain links TRBV7-2 to TRBJ1-4; possible D gene TRBD1, 6 bases. CDR3 length equals 19 residues. CDR1 is SGHTA and CDR2 is FQGNSA in the germline V gene. V was trimmed by 1 base and J by 0 bases, leaving 18 bases between them. The DNA for the CDR3 is TGTGCCAGCAGCTTAGTTCCTGGGGGCGCTGGGGCAACTAATGAAAAACTGTTTTTT. Its protein is CASSLVPGGAGATNEKLFF.

The chain has TRBV7-8 and TRBJ2-2, with 12 bases that match TRBD2. The V gene end was trimmed by 5 bases and the J gene end by 2 bases; junction bases not matched to a gene: 9. CDR3 length equals 18 residues. The germline gives CDR1 SGHVS, CDR2 FQNEAQ. The CDR3 is CASSPRTSGNTNTGELFF. The CDR3 nucleotides are TGTGCCAGCAGCCCTCGGACTAGCGGGAATACCAACACCGGGGAGCTGTTTTTT.

This sequence joins TRBV28 and TRBJ1-2; D is possibly TRBD1 (6 bases). This CDR3 has 14 amino acids. Germline V gives CDR1 MDHEN, CDR2 SYDVKM. V lost 6 bases, J lost 8 bases, and 19 bases lay in between. CDR3 DNA sequence: TGTGCCAGCAGGCTCCAAGGGGGGGTGTTAGGCTACACCTTC. This encodes CASRLQGGVLGYTF.

The CDR3 protein is CASSSSSGRAYNEQFF. In DNA, the CDR3 is TGTGCCAGCAGCTCTTCTAGCGGGAGGGCGTACAATGAGCAGTTCTTC. V usage is TRBV7-9 and J usage is TRBJ2-1, with TRBD2 matching 12 bases. Germline CDR1 and CDR2: SEHNR and FQNEAQ (reference sequence). Trimming removed 4 bases from V and 4 bases from J; junction bases left unmatched: 5. The CDR3 length is 16 residues.

In its sample, this clonotype was seen a few times. The rearrangement uses TRBV20-1 and TRBJ2-2; no definite D call. Trimming stripped 5 bases from V and 2 bases from J, with 3 bases between. CDR3 length equals 11 residues. Germline assignment: CDR1 DFQATT and CDR2 SNEGSKA (reference sequence). For the CDR3, the DNA is TGCAGTGCTTTCAACACCGGGGAGCTGTTTTTT. Translating it yields CSAFNTGELFF.